The clone carrying this T cell receptor beta chain was seen at least ten times. Losses at the gene ends were 5 bases for V and 5 bases for J; bases not matched to a gene: 12. The CDR3 is 16 residues long. Germline V gives CDR1 MNHEY, CDR2 SMNVEV (reference sequence). The data are from a study of blood T cell repertoires in COVID-19. Study overall: There were acute and convalescent COVID-19 samples, and they came from the United States, Italy and Spain. Sample material is recorded as cDNA or gDNA derived from T cells, B-cell-depleted T cells, or PBMCs.

The authors' processing: Researchers report that nucleated cell counts were estimated from reference gene primer amplification. The protocol was immunoSEQ multiplex PCR, while the TCRdb copy is restricted to in-frame clones and leaves out a portion. The DNA was the basis for D and trimming; V, J and clone size are from that table. The data contain approximately 100,000 clones, 65% to 75% of them seen just once; the ten biggest clones take up roughly 0.9%. The sequence derives from a human donor with acute or convalescent COVID-19. The donor label of this sample is uncertain. The genes are TRBV27 and TRBJ2-5; 9 positions agree with TRBD2. The sequenced sample consisted of peripheral blood. This CDR3 is CASSGFSGGQGETQYF. The CDR3 coding sequence is TGTGCCAGCAGTGGCTTCAGCGGGGGGCAGGGGGAGACCCAGTACTTC.